This T cell receptor (beta chain) was recovered during a study of blood T cell repertoires in COVID-19. For the study at large: From T cells, B-cell-depleted T cells, or PBMCs came the material, which was cDNA or gDNA.

Either two negative PCRs, clearance, or symptom resolution qualified Cohort 3 donors as recovered. Clones were read by immunoSEQ multiplex PCR, and TCRdb kept only the in-frame ones, dropping some. The sample contains 180,000 or so clones, approximately 80% of which appear only once. The CDR3 is made up of 15 amino acids. The germline V gene encodes CDR1 SGHRS and CDR2 YFSETQ. J was trimmed by 5 bases and V by 6 bases; bases with no gene match: 5. This receptor was taken from a woman aged 55-69 years who had recovered from COVID-19. The chain uses TRBV5-1 and TRBJ2-7; 16 positions agree with TRBD2. Sequencing used PBMCs or T cells enriched from blood (not recorded which). CDR3 region: CASTPGLAGGNEQYF. Here the CDR3 DNA reads TGCGCCAGCACACCGGGACTAGCGGGAGGGAACGAGCAGTACTTC.